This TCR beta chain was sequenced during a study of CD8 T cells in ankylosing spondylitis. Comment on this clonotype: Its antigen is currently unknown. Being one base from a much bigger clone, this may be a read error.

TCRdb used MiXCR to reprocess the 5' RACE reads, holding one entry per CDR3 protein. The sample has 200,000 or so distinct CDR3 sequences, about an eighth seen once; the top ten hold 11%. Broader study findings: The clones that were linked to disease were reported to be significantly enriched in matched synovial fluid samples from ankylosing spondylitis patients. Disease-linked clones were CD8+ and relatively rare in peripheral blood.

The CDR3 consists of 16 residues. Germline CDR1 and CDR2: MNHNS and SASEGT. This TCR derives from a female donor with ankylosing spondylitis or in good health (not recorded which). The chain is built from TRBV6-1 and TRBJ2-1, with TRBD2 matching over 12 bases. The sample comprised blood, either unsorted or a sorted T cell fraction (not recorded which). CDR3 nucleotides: TGTGTCAGCAGCAAAACTCTAGCGGGAGGGTACAATGAGCAGTTCTTC. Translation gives CVSSKTLAGGYNEQFF.